These T cell receptor beta chains were read from a single sample in a study of control samples from healthy donors and cancer patients. Clones were read by immunoSEQ multiplex PCR, and TCRdb kept only the in-frame ones, dropping some. The sample shows roughly 80,000 clones, roughly 89% of them seen only once. Sample: PBMCs. Receptors were obtained from a woman aged 55-70 years with head and neck cancer. The CDR3 runs from the conserved cysteine through the conserved F or W. A D gene is named only where the DNA matches it firmly. Expanded clones get a size class; other rows say once, few or many, or leave the size out.

cdr3_aa cdr3_nt clone_size d_call v_call cdr3_length j_call
CASSRQTGGVQNIQYF TGCGCCAGCAGCCGCCAGACAGGGGGCGTTCAAAACATTCAGTACTTC - TRBD1 TRBV4-3 16 TRBJ2-4
CASSSARANSYNEQFF TGTGCCAGCAGCTCGGCTCGGGCCAACTCCTACAATGAGCAGTTCTTC - - TRBV11-2 16 TRBJ2-1
CASSDTGHQGDTQYF TGTGCCAGCAGTGATACGGGACATCAGGGAGATACGCAGTATTTT - - TRBV6-4 15 TRBJ2-3
CASSLSSGNTIYF TGTGCCAGCAGCTTATCTAGTGGAAACACCATATATTTT - - TRBV7-8 13 TRBJ1-3
CASKGGRGRSDTQYF TGTGCCAGCAAGGGGGGGAGGGGGCGTTCTGATACGCAGTATTTT once - TRBV6-5 15 TRBJ2-3
CASVPQLGAGANVLTF TGTGCCAGCGTCCCCCAGTTGGGGGCTGGGGCCAACGTCCTGACTTTC once - TRBV2 16 TRBJ2-6
CASSPDSGGTEAFF TGCGCCAGCAGCCCGGACTCAGGGGGCACTGAAGCTTTCTTT - TRBD1 TRBV5-1 14 TRBJ1-1
CASSPPGSNQPQHF TGTGCCAGCAGCCCCCCAGGTAGCAATCAGCCCCAGCATTTT - - TRBV28 14 TRBJ1-5
CASSSLSGRAEGEQFF TGTGCCAGCAGCTCCCTTAGCGGGAGGGCCGAGGGTGAGCAGTTCTTC - TRBD2 TRBV7-8 16 TRBJ2-1
CASSKVGGRQNSSYEQYF TGTGCCAGCAGCAAAGTAGGTGGTCGGCAGAATTCCTCCTACGAGCAGTACTTC - - TRBV21-1 18 TRBJ2-7
CASSQGPFPIDRSYNEQFF TGCGCCAGCAGCCAAGGCCCTTTTCCCATCGATCGCTCCTACAATGAGCAGTTCTTC - - TRBV4-1 19 TRBJ2-1
CASSRGVVNEQFF TGTGCCAGCAGTCGCGGAGTGGTCAATGAGCAGTTCTTC - - TRBV14 13 TRBJ2-1
CASSLGRTGAFF TGTGCCAGCAGCTTAGGCAGGACGGGAGCTTTCTTT - - TRBV13 12 TRBJ1-1
CASSEGAEANTGELFF TGTGCCAGCAGCGAGGGTGCGGAAGCGAACACCGGGGAGCTGTTTTTT - - TRBV9 16 TRBJ2-2
CASSPQVGSYEQYF TGTGCCAGCAGCCCCCAGGTGGGGTCCTACGAGCAGTACTTC once - TRBV9 14 TRBJ2-7
CASSLVFGELFF TGTGCCAGCAGCTTAGTTTTCGGGGAGCTGTTTTTT - - TRBV7-3 12 TRBJ2-2
CASSFGQGGEQYF TGTGCCAGCAGTTTTGGCCAGGGAGGCGAGCAGTACTTC - - TRBV28 13 TRBJ2-7
CASSLMTDGELFF TGCGCCAGCAGCTTGATGACGGACGGGGAGCTGTTTTTT - - TRBV5-1 13 TRBJ2-2
CASSHHGSGGSQPQHF TGCGCCAGCAGCCACCATGGGAGCGGGGGAAGTCAGCCCCAGCATTTT - - TRBV4-1 16 TRBJ1-5
CASSEFGGSLNNEQFF TGTGCCAGCAGTGAATTTGGCGGGAGCCTAAACAATGAGCAGTTCTTC - TRBD2 TRBV6-1 16 TRBJ2-1
CASSLDISYEQYF TGCGCCAGCAGCTTGGACATTTCCTACGAGCAGTACTTC - - TRBV5-1 13 TRBJ2-7
CASSTDPREGAKNIQYF TGTGCCAGTAGTACCGATCCCCGAGAGGGAGCCAAAAACATTCAGTACTTC - - TRBV19 17 TRBJ2-4
CASSQGTGMNTEAFF TGCGCCAGCAGCCAAGGGACAGGGATGAACACTGAAGCTTTCTTT - TRBD1 TRBV4-1 15 TRBJ1-1
CASSYGRGHRYEQYF TGTGCCAGCAGTTACGGCAGGGGACATCGATACGAGCAGTACTTC - - TRBV6-5 15 TRBJ2-7
CASSQERGGGTDTQYF TGCGCCAGCAGCCAAGAAAGAGGGGGAGGCACAGATACGCAGTATTTT - - TRBV4-3 16 TRBJ2-3
CASSQGHGVYHEQYF TGCGCCAGCAGCCAAGGTCATGGAGTGTACCACGAGCAGTACTTC once - TRBV4-1 15 TRBJ2-7
CASRPRRVTVETQYF TGTGCAAGTCGCCCCAGACGGGTAACAGTGGAGACCCAGTACTTC - - TRBV12-2 15 TRBJ2-5
CASSQERLAGDNEQFF TGTGCCAGCAGCCAAGAGAGACTAGCGGGAGACAATGAGCAGTTCTTC - TRBD2 TRBV3-1/TRBV3-2 16 TRBJ2-1
CASSLGIDYYEQYF TGTGCCAGCAGCTTAGGTATAGATTACTACGAGCAGTACTTC - - TRBV7-2 14 TRBJ2-7
CASSDNRGLLKTPLHF TGTGCCAGCAGTGATAACAGGGGACTCCTCAAAACACCCCTCCACTTT - TRBD1 TRBV6-1 16 TRBJ1-6
CAWSVWGVGNTIYF TGTGCCTGGAGTGTCTGGGGGGTCGGAAACACCATATATTTT - - TRBV30 14 TRBJ1-3
CASSDRTASAGDTEAFF TGTGCCAGCTCAGATCGGACGGCGTCTGCAGGGGACACTGAAGCTTTCTTT - - TRBV18 17 TRBJ1-1
CASSTDLTDTQYF TGTGCCAGCAGCACGGACTTGACAGATACGCAGTATTTT - - TRBV7-2 13 TRBJ2-3
CASSYWAPLADTQYF TGTGCCAGCAGTTACTGGGCGCCCCTCGCAGATACGCAGTATTTT - - TRBV6-2/TRBV6-3 15 TRBJ2-3
CATSRDLGEDEKLFF TGTGCCACCAGCAGAGATCTCGGGGAGGATGAAAAACTGTTTTTT - - TRBV15 15 TRBJ1-4
CAWSYAGRSSYNEQFF TGTGCCTGGAGTTACGCCGGGAGGAGCTCCTACAATGAGCAGTTCTTC - TRBD2 TRBV30 16 TRBJ2-1
CASSFSGETDQPQHF TGTGCCAGCAGCTTTTCCGGGGAAACGGATCAGCCCCAGCATTTT - - TRBV5-5 15 TRBJ1-5
CASSVTPTDTQYF TGTGCCAGCAGCGTGACACCCACAGATACGCAGTATTTT - - TRBV9 13 TRBJ2-3
CSASTLAGTGELFF TGCAGTGCTAGTACCCTAGCGGGCACCGGGGAGCTGTTTTTT - TRBD2 TRBV20-1 14 TRBJ2-2
CSAFSRGGTGELFF TGCAGCGCCTTTTCGAGGGGAGGTACCGGGGAGCTGTTTTTT - - TRBV29-1 14 TRBJ2-2
CASSWGPGPGELFF TGTGCCAGCAGCTGGGGGCCTGGACCCGGGGAGCTGTTTTTT - - TRBV7-2 14 TRBJ2-2
CASASRGGSTGELFF TGTGCCAGTGCATCTAGGGGAGGGAGCACCGGGGAGCTGTTTTTT - TRBD2 TRBV19 15 TRBJ2-2
CASSQGGSGTSWDTQYF TGTGCCAGCAGCCAAGGGGGTAGCGGGACTTCCTGGGATACGCAGTATTTT - TRBD2 TRBV4-2 17 TRBJ2-3
CASSQPSGGLAGVGETQYF TGTGCCAGCAGCCAACCCTCGGGGGGGCTAGCGGGAGTAGGAGAGACCCAGTACTTC - TRBD2 TRBV3-1/TRBV3-2 19 TRBJ2-5